The rows below give T cell receptor beta chains drawn from one sample of a study of blood T cell repertoires in COVID-19. Libraries were prepared by immunoSEQ multiplex PCR; TCRdb keeps only in-frame clonotypes and omits some of them. The top ten clones hold 2% to 3% of a sample with 200,000 to 250,000 clones, over 75% of them seen once. Sequenced material: peripheral blood. These receptors were taken from a woman in her seventies with COVID-19, enrolled during active disease. Each CDR3 is given with its conserved first and last residue.

CDR3aa	v_gene
CASSLGGTSYNEQFF	TRBV7-3
CASSINRGSNQPQHF	TRBV19
CASSRQDNQPQHF	TRBV7-2
CASSLERSSPLHF	TRBV11-3
CASRPGLKGGYTF	TRBV2
CASSLAAVGTDTQYF	TRBV5-1
CASSFITGGPGGYTF	TRBV13
CATVLDRDYEQYF	TRBV10-2
CASSGTGVESPLHF	TRBV6-1
CATSASQGMDEKLFF	TRBV24-1
CATSPRDSGSPLHF	TRBV15
CASPKAGGPMNTEAFF	TRBV2
CASTVTHHFQETQYF	TRBV6-5
CASSRQGVNTEAFF	TRBV5-1
CASSRVRTAYEQYF	TRBV7-2
CASSSGDTEAFF	TRBV12-3/TRBV12-4